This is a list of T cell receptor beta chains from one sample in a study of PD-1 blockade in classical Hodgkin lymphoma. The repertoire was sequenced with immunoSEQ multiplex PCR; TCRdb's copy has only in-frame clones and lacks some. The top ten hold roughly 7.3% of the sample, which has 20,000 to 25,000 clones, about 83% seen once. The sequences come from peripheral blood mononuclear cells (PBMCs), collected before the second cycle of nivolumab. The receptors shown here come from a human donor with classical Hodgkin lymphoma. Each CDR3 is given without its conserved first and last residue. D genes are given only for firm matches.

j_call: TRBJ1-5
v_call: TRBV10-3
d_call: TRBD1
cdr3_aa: AIRGTEDQPQH

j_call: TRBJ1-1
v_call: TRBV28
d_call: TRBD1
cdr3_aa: ASSLGTGGNTEAF

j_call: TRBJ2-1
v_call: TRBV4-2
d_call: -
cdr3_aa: ASSPGTYYNEQF

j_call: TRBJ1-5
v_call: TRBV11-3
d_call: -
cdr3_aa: ASSLNPPRGDQPQH

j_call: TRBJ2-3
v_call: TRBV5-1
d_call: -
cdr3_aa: ASSGPPVDTQY

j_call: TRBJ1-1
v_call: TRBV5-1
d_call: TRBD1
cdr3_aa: ASSSGQGDPPTEAF

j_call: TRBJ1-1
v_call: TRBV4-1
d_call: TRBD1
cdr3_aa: ASSQRRGQGASEAF

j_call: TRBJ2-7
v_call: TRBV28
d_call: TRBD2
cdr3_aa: ASSLLAGTYEQY

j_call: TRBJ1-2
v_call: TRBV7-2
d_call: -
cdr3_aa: ASSLRVTSLGSDYGYT

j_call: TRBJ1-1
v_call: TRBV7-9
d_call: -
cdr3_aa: ASSHRRPSENTEAF

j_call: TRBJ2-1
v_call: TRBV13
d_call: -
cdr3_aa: ASSTGDGHEQF

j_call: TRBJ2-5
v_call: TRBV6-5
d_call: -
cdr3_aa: ASSYSPSGPGAQY

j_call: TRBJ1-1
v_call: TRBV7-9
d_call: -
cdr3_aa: ASSSRTEAF

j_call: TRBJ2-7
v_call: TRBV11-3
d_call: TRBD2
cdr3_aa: ASSLDPREDDSYEQY

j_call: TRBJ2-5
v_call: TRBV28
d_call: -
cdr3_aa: ASSPTGFQETQY

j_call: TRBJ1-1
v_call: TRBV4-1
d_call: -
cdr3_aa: ASSQGIANTEAF

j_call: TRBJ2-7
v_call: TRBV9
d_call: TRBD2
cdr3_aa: ASSVGLAGVAEQY

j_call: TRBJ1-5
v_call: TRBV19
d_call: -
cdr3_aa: ASSIVGTLNQPQH

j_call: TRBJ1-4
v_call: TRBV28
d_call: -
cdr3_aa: ASSLWRPGEKLF

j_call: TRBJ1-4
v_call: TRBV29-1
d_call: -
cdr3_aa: SSLGREEKLF